Listed here are 20 T cell receptor beta chains from one sample, sequenced in a study of blood T cells in healthy people across ages. Using a J-beta primer mix together with a sample-barcoded 5' primer, a second PCR was run for about 6 to 11 cycles. MiXCR, applied by TCRdb to the 5' RACE reads, yields one record per CDR3 protein. This sample yields fewer than 900,000 distinct CDR3 sequences, of which 30% to 45% are seen a single time; 10% to 15% belongs to the top ten. Sequencing was performed on blood. These receptors came from a man in his late teens or twenties in good health.

This clonotype was seen only once. The chain uses TRBV12-3 or TRBV12-4 and TRBJ2-3; 10 positions agree with TRBD2. V dropped 6 bases and J dropped 2; count of bases not matched to a gene: 5. CDR3 length: 15 residues. CDR3 coding DNA: TGTGCCAGCAGGCTTAGCGGGGGGCCCACAGATACGCAGTATTTT. Amino acid sequence: CASRLSGGPTDTQYF.

The CDR3 protein is CASSLRQGGHEQYF. In DNA, the CDR3 is TGTGCCAGCAGCTTACGACAGGGAGGGCACGAGCAGTACTTC. The V gene is TRBV13, the J gene TRBJ2-4, with D possibly being TRBD1 or TRBD2 (7 bases each). The DNA end is more similar to TRBJ2-7, so the J call may be wrong. Germline-derived CDR1 and CDR2 are PRHDT and FYEKMQ (reference sequence). This CDR3 region has 14 residues.

The chain recombines TRBV20-1 with TRBJ2-2; TRBD2 matches at 9 bases. Germline V gives CDR1 DFQATT, CDR2 SNEGSKA (reference sequence). The length of the CDR3 is 16 residues. The J segment lost 2 bases and the V segment lost 3 bases, leaving 7 bases of the junction unmatched. The CDR3 DNA reads as TGCAGTGCTAGGGGAGCGGGGGGCGCCAACACCGGGGAGCTGTTTTTT. Translated: CSARGAGGANTGELFF.

This clonotype was counted between two and nine times. The J gene is TRBJ2-7, the V gene TRBV27; D remains unclear. Trimming cost V 3 bases and J 5 bases, with 11 bases left between them. Germline-derived CDR1 and CDR2 are MNHEY and SMNVEV (reference sequence). The CDR3 is 13 amino acids. The CDR3: CASSFSPVHEQYF. The CDR3 nucleotides are TGTGCCAGCAGTTTTTCTCCCGTCCACGAGCAGTACTTC.

Here the CDR3 DNA reads TGCGCCAGCAGACCGGGACAGGGGGCGAACACCGGGGAGCTGTTTTTT. This gives the protein CASRPGQGANTGELFF. The gene calls are TRBV5-1 and TRBJ2-2; TRBD1 aligns across 11 bases. The germline V gene has CDR1 SGHRS and CDR2 YFSETQ. The CDR3 contains 16 residues. V lost 5 bases, J lost 0 bases, and 3 bases stayed unmatched. Full variable domain (missing parts from reference TRBV5-1 and TRBJ2-2): KAGVTQTPRYLIKTRGQQVTLSCSPISGHRSVSWYQQTPGQGLQFLFEYFSETQRNKGNFPGRFSGRQFSNSRSEMNVSTLELGDSALYLCASRPGQGANTGELFFGEGSRLTVL.

This CDR3 reads CASSRTPGTEAFF. The CDR3 DNA follows: TGCGCCAGCAGCAGGACACCGGGCACTGAAGCTTTCTTT. The chain uses TRBV5-1 and TRBJ1-1, with D possibly TRBD1 on 5 matching bases. Germline loops: CDR1 SGHRS, CDR2 YFSETQ. Trimming took off 4 bases at V and 4 bases at J, with 11 bases between the two ends. This CDR3 has 13 amino acids.

The rearrangement links TRBV7-3 to TRBJ2-3; D is perhaps TRBD2 (6 bases). Trimming left V 8 bases short and J 2 bases short, with 17 bases between. This CDR3 comprises 15 residues. Germline CDR1 reads SGHTA; CDR2 reads FQGTGA. In nucleotides, the CDR3 is TGTGCCAGCGCTCCTGGTGCGGGGCTCACAGATACGCAGTATTTT. Translation gives CASAPGAGLTDTQYF.

This chain connects TRBV29-1 to TRBJ2-5; the D call may be TRBD1 or TRBD2 (6 bases each). The CDR3 totals 13 residues. V lost 7 bases and J lost 2, with 14 bases in between. Germline V gene data show CDR1 as SQVTM and CDR2 as ANQGSEA. In nucleotides, the CDR3 is TGCAGCGGCTGGGGGGACATTCAAGAGACCCAGTACTTC. Protein product: CSGWGDIQETQYF.

The genes are TRBV5-1 and TRBJ2-3; the D gene is possibly TRBD2 (5 bases). The CDR3 is 16 residues long. Germline V gives CDR1 SGHRS, CDR2 YFSETQ. V lost 1 base and J lost 4, with 16 bases in between. In DNA, the CDR3 is TGCGCCAGCAGCTTGTATTTGGGTACCGGGGCAGATACGCAGTATTTT. It is translated as CASSLYLGTGADTQYF.

This clonotype showed up many times. The V call is TRBV12-3 or TRBV12-4, the J call TRBJ2-6, with D tentatively TRBD2 (5 bases). The length of the CDR3 is 15 residues. Trimming took 6 bases from V and 0 from J, leaving 9 bases between them. The CDR3 nucleotides are TGTGCCAGCAGCTCAGGAGGCTCTGGGGCCAACGTCCTGACTTTC. It specifies CASSSGGSGANVLTF.

In this sample, this clonotype turned up many times. This rearrangement joins TRBV6-2 or TRBV6-3 to TRBJ2-5; D perhaps matches TRBD2 (6 bases). Trimming cost V 11 bases and J 7 bases, with 11 bases left between them. The CDR3 length is 10 residues. Germline CDR1 is MNHEY and CDR2 is SVGEGT. The CDR3 nucleotides are TGTGCCTCGGGGGATACGACCCAGTACTTC. Protein product: CASGDTTQYF.

J is TRBJ1-6 and V is TRBV21-1; TRBD1, the table's D call, was not compared with the DNA. TRBV21-1 represents a pseudogene. The CDR3 covers 15 residues. The CDR3 DNA reads as TGTGCCAGCAGCAAATGGGGACAGGGCTATTCACCCCTCCACTTT. Its translation: CASSKWGQGYSPLHF.

This clonotype has just a few counts. The chain joins TRBV6-5 to TRBJ2-3; either TRBD1 or TRBD2 may fit D (5 bases each). CDR3 length equals 16 residues. Germline CDR1 reads MNHEY; CDR2 reads SVGAGI. V dropped 5 bases and J dropped 0 bases, with 15 bases sitting between them. This chain's CDR3 is CASSPGASPSTDTQYF. The CDR3 DNA reads as TGTGCCAGCAGTCCCGGGGCGTCTCCGAGCACAGATACGCAGTATTTT.

The chain uses TRBV28 and TRBJ1-4; TRBD1 might be the D (5 bases). V was pared by 2 bases and J by 2 bases, with 24 bases between. The CDR3 loop spans 20 amino acids. Looked up from germline, CDR1 is MDHEN and CDR2 is SYDVKM. CDR3 sequence reads: CASSLREDTRREPTNEKLFF. The CDR3 DNA reads as TGTGCCAGCAGTTTACGGGAGGACACCAGGAGAGAACCGACTAATGAAAAACTGTTTTTT.

The gene calls are TRBV4-1 and TRBJ2-4, with 7 bases matching TRBD1. CDR3 length equals 17 residues. With V trimmed by 8 bases and J by 0 bases, 13 bases remained unmatched. The germline V gene encodes CDR1 MGHRA and CDR2 YSYEKL. The CDR3 DNA sequence: TGCGCCAGCCGGCCCGTGGGGACAGAGCTAGCCAAAAACATTCAGTACTTC. It translates to CASRPVGTELAKNIQYF.

This clonotype was found many times. The chain couples TRBV20-1 to TRBJ2-7; the match to TRBD2 covers 7 bases. V lost 0 bases to trimming and J lost 1 base; unmatched junction nucleotides: 9. Germline CDR1 is DFQATT and CDR2 is SNEGSKA (reference sequence). This CDR3 comprises 16 residues. The CDR3 spells CSARDWEGPQSYEQYF. In nucleotides, the CDR3 is TGCAGTGCTAGAGATTGGGAGGGGCCCCAATCCTACGAGCAGTACTTC.

Comments on this clonotype: A read error may explain this, as a much larger clone is one base away. The chain is built from TRBV28 and TRBJ1-1, with 8 bases fitting TRBD1. Unmatched junction bases numbered 7, after V lost 6 bases and J lost 4 bases. Germline V CDR1 and CDR2: MDHEN, SYDVKM. The CDR3 is 14 amino acids. The CDR3 sequence is CASRALQGGTEAFF. The DNA of the CDR3 is TGTGCCAGCAGGGCACTACAGGGGGGCACTGAAGCTTTCTTT.

This chain joins TRBV5-1 and TRBJ2-5; D is perhaps TRBD1 or TRBD2 (5 bases each). V gave up 6 bases and J gave up 11 bases, with 32 bases separating them. The CDR3 spans 17 residues. CDR1 SGHRS and CDR2 YFSETQ come from the germline V gene. This CDR3 reads CASKTGTAKTSYNEQYF. The CDR3 bases are TGCGCCAGCAAAACCGGGACGGCCAAGACCTCCTACAATGAGCAGTACTTC.

Concerning this clonotype itself: A much larger clone lies a single base off, so this may be a read error. The chain employs TRBV15 and TRBJ2-1; D unclear. Germline assignment: CDR1 LNHNV and CDR2 YYDKDF (reference sequence). The length of the CDR3 is 11 residues. The CDR3 sequence is CATGSAHERFF. The CDR3 nucleotides read TGTGCCACCGGGTCGGCCCATGAGCGGTTCTTC.

The gene calls are TRBV29-1 and TRBJ2-2, with 7 bases lining up with TRBD2. Germline V lookup: CDR1 SQVTM, CDR2 ANQGSEA. This CDR3 region has 15 residues. Unmatched junction bases numbered 14, after V lost 7 bases and J lost 6 bases. This CDR3 is CSGGGAPIDAGELFF. CDR3 coding DNA: TGCAGCGGGGGAGGGGCCCCGATCGACGCCGGGGAGCTGTTTTTT.